Following are 27 T cell receptor beta chains from one sample sequenced in a study of T cell responses to AZD1222 COVID-19 vaccine. Generated by immunoSEQ multiplex PCR, the TCRdb table keeps only in-frame clones and is missing some. The sample has about 77,000 clones, 80% to 95% seen once. The source material was peripheral blood, sampled 28 days after the second AZD1222 dose. The receptor source for this set is an adult who received the AZD1222 COVID-19 vaccine.

This chain connects TRBV7-8 to TRBJ1-5, with D possibly TRBD1 on 6 matching bases. V gave up 5 bases and J gave up 0 bases, with 11 bases separating them. The CDR3 contains 15 residues. Germline V lookup: CDR1 SGHVS, CDR2 FQNEAQ. CDR3 DNA: TGTGCCAGCAGCCCAGGGGTTTATAGCAATCAGCCCCAGCATTTT. It translates to CASSPGVYSNQPQHF.

V is TRBV4-2 and J is TRBJ2-1; the D gene is possibly TRBD2 (6 bases). CDR1 is LGHNA, CDR2 YNFKEQ, per germline. The V and J ends lost 0 bases and 7 bases respectively, with 19 bases between them. The CDR3 length is 17 residues. The CDR3 sequence is CASSQEVPGAPGNEQFF. The CDR3 DNA is TGTGCCAGCAGCCAAGAAGTCCCGGGAGCCCCCGGTAATGAGCAGTTCTTC.

This chain links TRBV30 with TRBJ1-2; D call uncertain. CDR1 and CDR2 (germline): GTSNPN, SVGIG (reference sequence). The CDR3 has 12 amino acids. V dropped 2 bases and J dropped 8 bases, with 12 bases sitting between them. In DNA form, the CDR3 reads TGTGCCTGGAGTCACCAGAGTTGGGGCTACACCTTC. It is translated as CAWSHQSWGYTF. Based on the CDR3 plus reference TRBV30 and TRBJ1-2, the full variable domain is SQTIHQWPATLVQPVGSPLSLECTVEGTSNPNLYWYRQAAGRGLQLLFYSVGIGQISSEVPQNLSASRPQDRQFILSSKKLLLSDSGFYLCAWSHQSWGYTFGSGTRLTVV.

The chain uses TRBV6-1 and TRBJ1-5; a possible D gene is TRBD1 (6 bases). CDR1 and CDR2 from the germline V gene are MNHNS and SASEGT. The CDR3 contains 16 residues. V dropped 1 base and J dropped 7 bases, with 17 bases sitting between them. This CDR3 is CASSEVGGGVGQPQHF. The DNA of the CDR3 is TGTGCCAGCAGTGAAGTAGGGGGGGGTGTTGGGCAGCCCCAGCATTTT.

V and J are TRBV11-2 and TRBJ2-4, with 7 positions matching TRBD2. The CDR3 loop spans 19 amino acids. Germline assignment: CDR1 SGHAT and CDR2 FQNNGV. The V segment lost 5 bases and the J segment 7 bases; nucleotides outside the gene matches: 23. CDR3 sequence reads: CASSTPAPLAVIKGNIQYF. CDR3 in DNA: TGTGCCAGCAGCACCCCGGCCCCTCTAGCGGTCATCAAGGGGAACATTCAGTACTTC.

Concerning this clone itself: The sample contains more than one DNA sequence encoding this CDR3. This chain's CDR3 is CASSIRTSGRDEQFF. CDR3 nucleotides: TGTGCCAGTAGTATTCGGACTAGCGGGAGAGACGAGCAGTTCTTC. The chain employs TRBV19 and TRBJ2-1; 13 bases line up with TRBD2. This CDR3 spans 15 amino acids. Germline V gene sequence: CDR1 LNHDA, CDR2 SQIVND (reference sequence). J gave up 10 bases and V 3 bases, and 6 bases lay outside the gene matches.

The V gene is TRBV6-5, the J gene TRBJ2-7, with D perhaps matching TRBD2 (6 bases). V gave up 5 bases and J gave up 2 bases, with 16 bases separating them. Germline loops: CDR1 MNHEY, CDR2 SVGAGI. The CDR3 consists of 15 residues. This chain's CDR3 is CASSPRGGVAYEQYF. CDR3 DNA sequence: TGTGCCAGCAGTCCCCGAGGAGGGGTGGCCTACGAGCAGTACTTC.

This clone has only one observation. The chain joins TRBV19 to TRBJ2-1; 10 bases map to TRBD2. The CDR3 sequence is 19 residues long. CDR1 and CDR2 (germline): LNHDA, SQIVND (reference sequence). With 5 bases clipped from V and 2 bases from J, the junction kept 15 bases outside the gene matches. The CDR3 coding sequence is TGTGCCAGTAGTGGGCTAGCGGGAGAAGGATTGAGGCCCTACAATGAGCAGTTCTTC. Amino acid sequence: CASSGLAGEGLRPYNEQFF.

V is TRBV5-1 and J is TRBJ2-7, with D perhaps TRBD2 (7 bases). The CDR3 has 14 residues. Trimming pared 3 bases from V and 6 bases from J, leaving 16 bases between. Germline-derived CDR1 and CDR2 are SGHRS and YFSETQ. As DNA, the CDR3 is TGCGCCAGCAGCTGGGGGCGGGAGACAGCCGAGCAGTACTTC. Its translation is CASSWGRETAEQYF.

This clone was seen a few times. The genes are TRBV14 and TRBJ1-2; D is unclear. The V and J ends lost 0 bases and 8 bases respectively, with 19 bases between them. The CDR3 runs 16 residues. CDR1 SGHDN and CDR2 FVKESK come from the germline V gene. The CDR3 DNA is TGTGCCAGCAGCCAAGATCCGCTCGGTTTGGCGGGGGGCTACACCTTC. It encodes CASSQDPLGLAGGYTF.

Judged by abundance, this clone is medium-sized (0.01 to 0.1%). The V call is TRBV6-2 or TRBV6-3, the J call TRBJ2-6, with 10 bases fitting TRBD1. The CDR3 has 17 amino acids. The V gene end was trimmed by 1 base and the J gene end by 10 bases; junction bases not matched to a gene: 10. The germline V gene encodes CDR1 MNHEY and CDR2 SVGEGT. As DNA, the CDR3 is TGTGCCAGCAGTTACTGGGACAGGGGCCACTCCGGGAACGTCCTGACTTTC. Its protein is CASSYWDRGHSGNVLTF.

The chain couples TRBV18 to TRBJ2-5; 8 bases match TRBD1. Trimming at V came to 5 bases and at J to 5 bases, leaving 10 bases not matched to a gene. CDR1 is KGHSH, CDR2 LQKENI, per germline. The CDR3 is 15 amino acids. CDR3 in amino acids: CASSKDRGSRETQYF. CDR3 nucleotide sequence: TGTGCCAGCTCAAAAGACAGGGGCTCCAGGGAGACCCAGTACTTC.

The sample holds one count of this clone. The rearrangement links TRBV7-9 to TRBJ2-1, with unresolved D. Trimming pared 1 base from V and 3 bases from J, leaving 7 bases between. There are 14 residues in the CDR3. The V gene's germline CDR1 is SEHNR and CDR2 FQNEAQ (reference sequence). This CDR3 is CASSLVRGYNEQFF. For the CDR3, the DNA is TGTGCCAGCAGCTTAGTCAGAGGCTACAATGAGCAGTTCTTC.

V is TRBV18 and J is TRBJ1-6; 7 nucleotides match TRBD1. The CDR3 loop spans 15 amino acids. The germline CDR1 and CDR2 sequences are KGHSH and LQKENI. Trimming took 5 bases from V and 6 from J; bases not matched to a gene: 7. The DNA for the CDR3 is TGTGCCAGCTCAGCCATACAGGGGTTTAATTCACCCCTCCACTTT. This encodes CASSAIQGFNSPLHF.

This clone was recorded only once. The gene calls are TRBV11-2 and TRBJ1-6; no reliable D call. The germline gives CDR1 SGHAT, CDR2 FQNNGV. Trimming stripped 4 bases from V and 8 bases from J, with 9 bases between. The CDR3 has 13 amino acids. The CDR3 DNA reads TGTGCCAGCAGCTCCGACACGTATTCACCCCTCCACTTT. It translates to CASSSDTYSPLHF.

The chain couples TRBV28 to TRBJ2-7; 9 bases line up with TRBD1. Germline CDR1 MDHEN, CDR2 SYDVKM. Trimming at V came to 4 bases and at J to 2 bases, leaving 6 bases not matched to a gene. This CDR3 has 15 residues. The CDR3: CASSSPGQGTYEQYF. CDR3 bases: TGTGCCAGCAGTTCGCCGGGACAGGGCACCTACGAGCAGTACTTC.

The chain recombines TRBV27 with TRBJ2-3; 10 bases match TRBD1. J gave up 4 bases and V 6 bases, and 7 bases lay outside the gene matches. The germline V gene encodes CDR1 MNHEY and CDR2 SMNVEV (reference sequence). This CDR3 contains 15 residues. CDR3 in amino acids: CASRIRDRGPDTQYF. CDR3 sequence (DNA): TGTGCCAGCAGGATCCGGGACAGGGGTCCAGATACGCAGTATTTT.

V is TRBV4-2 and J is TRBJ2-1; 9 nucleotides line up with TRBD2. V shed 1 base and J 5 bases; nucleotides not matched to a gene: 6. Germline CDR1 and CDR2: LGHNA and YNFKEQ. This CDR3 has 16 amino acids. CDR3 DNA: TGTGCCAGCAGCCAAGCGGCTCTAGCGGGGAACAATGAGCAGTTCTTC. As protein: CASSQAALAGNNEQFF.

The chain has TRBV4-2 and TRBJ1-2; D may be TRBD1 (6 bases). The CDR3 covers 19 residues. In germline, CDR1 is LGHNA, CDR2 YNFKEQ. The germline V and J ends were trimmed by 1 base and 0 bases, with 21 bases remaining between them. The CDR3 region is CASSQVEPFRGEPNYGYTF. In nucleotides, the CDR3 is TGTGCCAGCAGCCAAGTAGAACCATTCAGGGGAGAACCTAACTATGGCTACACCTTC.

The chain links TRBV3-1 (or the pseudogene TRBV3-2) to TRBJ2-3, with TRBD1 identical over 9 bases. CDR3 size: 15 residues. The V segment lost 1 base and the J segment 3 bases; nucleotides outside the gene matches: 2. Germline values: CDR1 LGHDT, CDR2 YNNKEL (reference sequence). The CDR3 region is CASSQGQGVTDTQYF. In DNA form, the CDR3 reads TGTGCCAGCAGCCAAGGACAGGGGGTAACAGATACGCAGTATTTT.

This sequence joins TRBV4-3 and TRBJ2-1; no clear D gene. Germline V gives CDR1 LGHNA, CDR2 YSLEER. CDR3 length: 15 residues. Trimming took 0 bases from V and 0 from J, leaving 6 bases between them. The CDR3 protein is CASSQEVVSYNEQFF. The CDR3 DNA sequence: TGCGCCAGCAGCCAAGAGGTGGTCTCCTACAATGAGCAGTTCTTC.

This clone was seen just once. CDR3: CASSTKEETEAFF. The CDR3 DNA is TGTGCCAGCTCAACGAAGGAGGAAACTGAAGCTTTCTTT. The chain combines TRBV18 with TRBJ1-1; D remains unclear. There are 13 residues in the CDR3. In germline, CDR1 is KGHSH, CDR2 LQKENI. Trimming removed 5 bases from V and 5 bases from J, with 12 bases in between.

The chain uses TRBV5-3 and TRBJ2-2; the D gene is possibly TRBD2 (6 bases). Being an ORF, TRBV5-3 has a function that is uncertain. Deletions cut 5 bases from V and 5 bases from J, with 34 bases between. The CDR3 consists of 21 residues. The CDR3 sequence is CARRKGTSQVRRGLWTGELFF. The CDR3 DNA reads as TGTGCCAGAAGAAAAGGGACTTCTCAGGTGCGGCGGGGCCTGTGGACCGGGGAGCTGTTTTTT.

The chain uses TRBV4-3 and TRBJ2-2; TRBD2 might be the D (6 bases). Germline loops: CDR1 LGHNA, CDR2 YSLEER. The CDR3 sequence is 18 residues long. The V and J ends lost 0 bases and 3 bases respectively, with 17 bases between them. This chain's CDR3 is CASSQDIMTGAYTGELFF. CDR3 DNA: TGCGCCAGCAGCCAAGATATTATGACGGGAGCCTACACCGGGGAGCTGTTTTTT.

The chain employs TRBV5-6 and TRBJ1-4; the D gene is possibly TRBD1 (6 bases). The CDR3 covers 15 residues. With 2 bases removed from V and 10 bases from J, the gap between germline ends came to 18 bases. Germline assignment: CDR1 SGHDT and CDR2 YYEEEE. This CDR3 reads CASSFVGGEDGKLFF. The DNA of the CDR3 is TGTGCCAGCAGCTTCGTTGGGGGCGAGGATGGAAAACTGTTTTTT. The whole variable domain, filled in from reference TRBV5-6 and TRBJ1-4, reads DAGVTQSPTHLIKTRGQQVTLRCSPKSGHDTVSWYQQALGQGPQFIFQYYEEEERQRGNFPDRFSGHQFPNYSSELNVNALLLGDSALYLCASSFVGGEDGKLFFGSGTQLSVL.

The chain combines TRBV30 with TRBJ1-5, with D possibly being TRBD1 (5 bases). The V gene lost 5 bases and the J gene lost 4 bases, with 12 bases spanning the gap. The CDR3 runs 13 residues. Per the germline V gene, CDR1 is GTSNPN and CDR2 is SVGIG (reference sequence). This CDR3 is CAWGGTVNQPQHF. CDR3 DNA: TGTGCCTGGGGGGGGACGGTGAATCAGCCCCAGCATTTT.

The chain recombines TRBV28 with TRBJ2-5; 8 positions agree with TRBD2. The CDR3 is made up of 15 amino acids. Germline CDR1 is MDHEN and CDR2 is SYDVKM. The trim removed 6 bases at V and 5 bases at J, leaving 11 bases unmatched. CDR3 DNA sequence: TGTGCCAGCAGGGGGGAAGCGGGAGCAGGCGAGACCCAGTACTTC. This translates into CASRGEAGAGETQYF. The full variable domain, completed using reference TRBV28 and TRBJ2-5, is DVKVTQSSRYLVKRTGEKVFLECVQDMDHENMFWYRQDPGLGLRLIYFSYDVKMKEKGDIPEGYSVSREKKERFSLILESASTNQTSMYLCASRGEAGAGETQYFGPGTRLLVL.